This T cell receptor (beta chain) was captured in a study of shared clonotypes between healthy human individuals. Using immunoSEQ multiplex PCR, the repertoire was profiled, and TCRdb retains in-frame clones only, with some absent. The profile shows 660,000 or so clones, about 95% of them singletons. CD45RO-negative CD8 cells positively selected for CCR7 made up the naive population, which excluded terminally differentiated effector memory CD45RA+ cells. The germline CDR1 and CDR2 sequences are MDHEN and SYDVKM. V dropped 6 bases and J dropped 7 bases, with 24 bases sitting between them. The CDR3 has 16 amino acids.

J is TRBJ2-5 and V is TRBV28; D is possibly TRBD1 or TRBD2 (5 bases each). This clonotype was sampled from a woman aged 25 to 39 in good health. The sequenced sample consisted of naive CD8+ T cells sorted from blood. In DNA, the CDR3 is TGTGCCAGCAGCGCCGATCTCCCGGGGCCATGGGGGACCCAGTACTTC. Protein sequence: CASSADLPGPWGTQYF.